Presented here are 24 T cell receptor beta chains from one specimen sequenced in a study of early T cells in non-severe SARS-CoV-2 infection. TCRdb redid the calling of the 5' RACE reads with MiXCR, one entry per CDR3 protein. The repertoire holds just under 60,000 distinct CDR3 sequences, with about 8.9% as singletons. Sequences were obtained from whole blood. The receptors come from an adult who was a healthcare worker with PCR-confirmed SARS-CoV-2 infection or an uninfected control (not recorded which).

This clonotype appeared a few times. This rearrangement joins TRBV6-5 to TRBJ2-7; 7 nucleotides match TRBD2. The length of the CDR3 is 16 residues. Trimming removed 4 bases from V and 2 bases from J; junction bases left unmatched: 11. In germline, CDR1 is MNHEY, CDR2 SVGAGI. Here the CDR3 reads CASSSQVAGATYEQYF. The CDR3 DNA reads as TGTGCCAGCAGTTCTCAGGTTGCGGGAGCGACCTACGAGCAGTACTTC.

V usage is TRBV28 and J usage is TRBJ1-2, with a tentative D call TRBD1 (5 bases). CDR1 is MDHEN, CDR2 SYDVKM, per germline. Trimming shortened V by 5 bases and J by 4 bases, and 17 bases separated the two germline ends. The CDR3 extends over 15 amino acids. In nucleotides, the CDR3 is TGTGCCAGCAGTCCCTTCGGGGGGATGGGCTATGGCTACACCTTC. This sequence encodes CASSPFGGMGYGYTF.

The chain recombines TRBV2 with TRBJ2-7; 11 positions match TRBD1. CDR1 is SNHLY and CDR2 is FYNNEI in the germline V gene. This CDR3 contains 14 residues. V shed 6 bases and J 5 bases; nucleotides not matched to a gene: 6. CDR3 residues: CASSPDRGPNEQYF. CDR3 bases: TGTGCCAGCAGCCCGGACAGGGGGCCTAACGAGCAGTACTTC.

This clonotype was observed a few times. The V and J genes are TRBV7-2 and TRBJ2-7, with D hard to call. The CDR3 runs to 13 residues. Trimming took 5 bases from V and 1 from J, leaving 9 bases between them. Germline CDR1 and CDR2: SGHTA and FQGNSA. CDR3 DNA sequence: TGTGCCAGCAGCCCTGTGGTTTCCTACGAGCAGTACTTC. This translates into CASSPVVSYEQYF. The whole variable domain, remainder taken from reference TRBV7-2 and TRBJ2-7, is GAGVSQSPSNKVTEKGKDVELRCDPISGHTALYWYRQSLGQGLEFLIYFQGNSAPDKSGLPSDRFSAERTGGSVSTLTIQRTQQEDSAVYLCASSPVVSYEQYFGPGTRLTVT.

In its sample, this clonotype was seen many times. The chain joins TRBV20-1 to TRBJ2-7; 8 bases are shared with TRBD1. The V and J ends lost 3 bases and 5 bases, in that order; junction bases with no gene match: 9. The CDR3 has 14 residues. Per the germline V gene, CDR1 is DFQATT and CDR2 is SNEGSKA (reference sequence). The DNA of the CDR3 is TGCAGTGCTAGGCCCAGGACAGGGAGCAACGAGCAGTACTTC. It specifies CSARPRTGSNEQYF.

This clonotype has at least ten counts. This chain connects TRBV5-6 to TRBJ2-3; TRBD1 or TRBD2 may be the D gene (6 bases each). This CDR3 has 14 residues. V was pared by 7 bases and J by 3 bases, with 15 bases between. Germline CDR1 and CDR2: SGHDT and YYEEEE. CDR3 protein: CASLGAGRTDTQYF. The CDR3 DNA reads TGTGCCAGCCTGGGGGCGGGAAGGACAGATACGCAGTATTTT.

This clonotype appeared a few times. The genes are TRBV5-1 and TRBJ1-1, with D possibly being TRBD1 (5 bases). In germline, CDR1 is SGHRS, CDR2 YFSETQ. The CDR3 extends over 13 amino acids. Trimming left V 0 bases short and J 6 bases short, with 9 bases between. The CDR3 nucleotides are TGCGCCAGCAGCTTGGAGACAGCTCCTGAAGCTTTCTTT. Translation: CASSLETAPEAFF.

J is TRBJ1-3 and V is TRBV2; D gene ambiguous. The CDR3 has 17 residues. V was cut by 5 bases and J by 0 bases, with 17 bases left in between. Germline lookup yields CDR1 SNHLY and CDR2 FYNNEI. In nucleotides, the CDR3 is TGTGCCAGCAGTTCCGATGTAGTTCAATTCTCTGGAAACACCATATATTTT. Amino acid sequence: CASSSDVVQFSGNTIYF.

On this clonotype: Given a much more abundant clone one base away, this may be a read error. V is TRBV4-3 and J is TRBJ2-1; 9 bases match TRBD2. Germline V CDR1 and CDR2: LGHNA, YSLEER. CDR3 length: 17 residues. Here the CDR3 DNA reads TGCGCCATCAGCCAAGCGGGGGCGGGAGGGGTACGCAATGAGCAGTTCTTC. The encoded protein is CAISQAGAGGVRNEQFF.

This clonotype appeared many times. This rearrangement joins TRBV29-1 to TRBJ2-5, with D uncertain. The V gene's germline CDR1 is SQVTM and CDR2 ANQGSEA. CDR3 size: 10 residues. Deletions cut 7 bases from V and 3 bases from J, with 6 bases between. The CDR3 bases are TGCAGCGCCTCGAAAGAGACCCAGTACTTC. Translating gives CSASKETQYF.

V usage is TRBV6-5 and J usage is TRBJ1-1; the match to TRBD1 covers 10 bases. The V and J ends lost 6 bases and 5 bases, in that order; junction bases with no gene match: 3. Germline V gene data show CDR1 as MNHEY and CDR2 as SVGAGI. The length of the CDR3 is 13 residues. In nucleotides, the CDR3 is TGTGCCAGCAGGGACAGGGGGATAACTGAAGCTTTCTTT. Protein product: CASRDRGITEAFF.

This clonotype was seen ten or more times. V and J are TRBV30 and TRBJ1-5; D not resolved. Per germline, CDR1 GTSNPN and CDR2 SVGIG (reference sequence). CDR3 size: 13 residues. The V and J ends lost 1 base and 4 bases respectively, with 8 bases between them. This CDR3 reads CAWSGSVNQPQHF. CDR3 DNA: TGTGCCTGGAGTGGTTCAGTTAATCAGCCCCAGCATTTT.

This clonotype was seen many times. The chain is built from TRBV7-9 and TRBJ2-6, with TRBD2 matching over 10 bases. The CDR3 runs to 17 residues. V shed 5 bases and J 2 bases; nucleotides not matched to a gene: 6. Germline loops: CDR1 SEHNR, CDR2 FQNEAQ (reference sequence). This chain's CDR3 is CASSKTAGGPGANVLTF. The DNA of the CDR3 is TGTGCCAGCAGCAAAACAGCGGGAGGGCCTGGGGCCAACGTCCTGACTTTC.

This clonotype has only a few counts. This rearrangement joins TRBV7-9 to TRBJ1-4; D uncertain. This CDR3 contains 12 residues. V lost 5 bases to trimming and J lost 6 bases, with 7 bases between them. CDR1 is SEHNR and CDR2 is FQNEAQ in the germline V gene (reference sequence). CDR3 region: CASSQSDEKLFF. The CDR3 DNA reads TGTGCCAGCAGCCAGTCCGATGAAAAACTGTTTTTT.

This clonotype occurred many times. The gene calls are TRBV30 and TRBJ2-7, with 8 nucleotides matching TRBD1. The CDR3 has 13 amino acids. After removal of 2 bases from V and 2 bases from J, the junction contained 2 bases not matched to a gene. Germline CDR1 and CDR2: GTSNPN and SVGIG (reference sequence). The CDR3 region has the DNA TGTGCCTGGAGTCTGGGACAGGCCTACGAGCAGTACTTC. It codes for CAWSLGQAYEQYF.

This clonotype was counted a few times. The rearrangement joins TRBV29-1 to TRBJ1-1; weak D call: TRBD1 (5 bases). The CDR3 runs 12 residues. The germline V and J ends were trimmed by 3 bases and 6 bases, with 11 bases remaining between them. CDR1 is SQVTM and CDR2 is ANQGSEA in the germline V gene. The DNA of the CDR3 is TGCAGCGTTGACAGGGAGGGGCCTGAAGCTTTCTTT. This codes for CSVDREGPEAFF.

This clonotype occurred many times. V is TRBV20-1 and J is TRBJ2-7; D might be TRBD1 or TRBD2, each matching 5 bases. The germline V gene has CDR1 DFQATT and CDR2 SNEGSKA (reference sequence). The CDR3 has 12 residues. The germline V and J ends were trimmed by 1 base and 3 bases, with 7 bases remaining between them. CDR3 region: CSARGGGYEQYF. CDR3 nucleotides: TGCAGTGCTAGAGGTGGGGGCTACGAGCAGTACTTC.

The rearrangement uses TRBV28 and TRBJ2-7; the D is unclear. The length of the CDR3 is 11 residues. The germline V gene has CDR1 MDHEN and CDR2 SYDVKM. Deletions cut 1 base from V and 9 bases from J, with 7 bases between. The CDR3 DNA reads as TGTGCCAGCAGTTTATACTCCGGGCAGTACTTC. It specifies CASSLYSGQYF.

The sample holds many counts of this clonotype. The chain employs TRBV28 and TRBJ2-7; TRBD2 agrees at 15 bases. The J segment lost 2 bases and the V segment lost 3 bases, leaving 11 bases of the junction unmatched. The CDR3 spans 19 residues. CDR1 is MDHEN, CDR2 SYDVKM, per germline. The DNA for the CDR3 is TGTGCCAGCAGTTTCGTCGGACTAGCGGGAGGGGTAACCCCCTACGAGCAGTACTTC. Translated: CASSFVGLAGGVTPYEQYF.

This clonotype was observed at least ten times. The CDR3 here is CASSERDRGLNEQFF. Written as DNA, the CDR3 is TGTGCCAGCAGTGAAAGGGACAGGGGGCTTAATGAGCAGTTCTTC. The J gene is TRBJ2-1, the V gene TRBV2, with 12 nucleotides matching TRBD1. Germline CDR1 SNHLY, CDR2 FYNNEI. The CDR3 is 15 residues long. The junction had 3 bases not matched to a gene; V was cut back by 2 bases and J by 7 bases.

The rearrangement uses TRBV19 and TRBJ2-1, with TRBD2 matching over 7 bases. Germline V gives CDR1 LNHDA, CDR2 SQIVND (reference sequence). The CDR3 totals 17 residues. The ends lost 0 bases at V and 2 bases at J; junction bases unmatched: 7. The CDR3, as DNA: TGTGCCAGTAGTATAGATAAAGGACTAGGCACCTACAATGAGCAGTTCTTC. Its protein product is CASSIDKGLGTYNEQFF.

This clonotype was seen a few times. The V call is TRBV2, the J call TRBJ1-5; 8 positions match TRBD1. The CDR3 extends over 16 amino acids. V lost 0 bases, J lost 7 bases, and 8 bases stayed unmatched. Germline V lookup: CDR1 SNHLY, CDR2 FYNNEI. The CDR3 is CASSEALRGRGQPQHF. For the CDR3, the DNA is TGTGCCAGCAGTGAAGCGCTCAGGGGGCGAGGACAGCCCCAGCATTTT.

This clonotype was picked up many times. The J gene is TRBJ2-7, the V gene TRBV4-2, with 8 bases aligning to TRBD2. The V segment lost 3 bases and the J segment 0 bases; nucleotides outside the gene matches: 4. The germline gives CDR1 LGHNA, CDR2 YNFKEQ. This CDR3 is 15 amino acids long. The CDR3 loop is CASSHTSGVSYEQYF. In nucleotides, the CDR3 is TGTGCCAGCAGCCACACTAGCGGAGTCTCCTACGAGCAGTACTTC.

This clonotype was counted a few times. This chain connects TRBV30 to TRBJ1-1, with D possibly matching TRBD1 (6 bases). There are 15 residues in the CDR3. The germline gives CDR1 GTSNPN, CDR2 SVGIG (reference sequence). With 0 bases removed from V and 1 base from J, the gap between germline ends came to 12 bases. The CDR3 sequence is CAWSVRGHTNTEAFF. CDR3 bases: TGTGCCTGGAGTGTACGGGGACACACGAACACTGAAGCTTTCTTT.